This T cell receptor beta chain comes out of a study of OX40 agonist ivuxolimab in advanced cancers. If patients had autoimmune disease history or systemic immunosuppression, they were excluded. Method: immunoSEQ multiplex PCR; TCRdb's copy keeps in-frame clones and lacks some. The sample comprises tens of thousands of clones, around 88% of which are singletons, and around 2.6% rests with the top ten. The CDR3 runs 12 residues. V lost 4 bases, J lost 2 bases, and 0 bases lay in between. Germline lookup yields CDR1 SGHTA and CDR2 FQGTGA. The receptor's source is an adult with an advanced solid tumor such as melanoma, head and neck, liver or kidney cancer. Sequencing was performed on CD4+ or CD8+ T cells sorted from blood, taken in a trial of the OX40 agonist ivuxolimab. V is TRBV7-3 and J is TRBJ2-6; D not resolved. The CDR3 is CASSSGANVLTF. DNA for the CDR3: TGTGCCAGCAGCTCTGGGGCCAACGTCCTGACTTTC.